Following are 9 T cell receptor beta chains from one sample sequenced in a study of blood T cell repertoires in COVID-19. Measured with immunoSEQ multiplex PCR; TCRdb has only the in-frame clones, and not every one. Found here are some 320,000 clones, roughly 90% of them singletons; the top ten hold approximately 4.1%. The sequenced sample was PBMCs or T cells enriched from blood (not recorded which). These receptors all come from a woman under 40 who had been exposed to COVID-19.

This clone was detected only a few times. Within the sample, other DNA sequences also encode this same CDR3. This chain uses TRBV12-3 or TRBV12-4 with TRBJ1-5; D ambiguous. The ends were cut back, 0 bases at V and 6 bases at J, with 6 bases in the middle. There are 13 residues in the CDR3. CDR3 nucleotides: TGTGCCAGCAGTTTAGCCCCCGGTCAGCCCCAGCATTTT. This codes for CASSLAPGQPQHF.

This CDR3 reads CASRALAGNTGELFF. CDR3 DNA: TGCGCCAGCAGGGCCCTAGCGGGGAACACCGGGGAGCTGTTTTTT. The chain couples TRBV5-1 to TRBJ2-2; 8 bases map to TRBD2. The CDR3 is 15 residues long. V dropped 5 bases and J dropped 1; count of bases not matched to a gene: 4. Looked up from germline, CDR1 is SGHRS and CDR2 is YFSETQ.

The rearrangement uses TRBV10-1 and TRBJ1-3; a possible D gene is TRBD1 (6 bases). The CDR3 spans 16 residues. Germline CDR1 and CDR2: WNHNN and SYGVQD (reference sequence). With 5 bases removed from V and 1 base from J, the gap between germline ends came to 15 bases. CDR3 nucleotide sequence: TGCGCCAGCAGTATAGGACAGACCCAATCTGGAAACACCATATATTTT. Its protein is CASSIGQTQSGNTIYF.

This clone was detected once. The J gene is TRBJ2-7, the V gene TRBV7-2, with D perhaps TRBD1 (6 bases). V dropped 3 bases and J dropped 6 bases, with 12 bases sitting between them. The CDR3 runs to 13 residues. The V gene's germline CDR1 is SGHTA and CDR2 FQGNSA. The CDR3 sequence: CASSLSQGGEQYF. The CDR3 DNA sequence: TGTGCCAGCAGCTTGAGCCAAGGGGGCGAGCAGTACTTC. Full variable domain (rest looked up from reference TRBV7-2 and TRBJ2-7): GAGVSQSPSNKVTEKGKDVELRCDPISGHTALYWYRQSLGQGLEFLIYFQGNSAPDKSGLPSDRFSAERTGGSVSTLTIQRTQQEDSAVYLCASSLSQGGEQYFGPGTRLTVT.

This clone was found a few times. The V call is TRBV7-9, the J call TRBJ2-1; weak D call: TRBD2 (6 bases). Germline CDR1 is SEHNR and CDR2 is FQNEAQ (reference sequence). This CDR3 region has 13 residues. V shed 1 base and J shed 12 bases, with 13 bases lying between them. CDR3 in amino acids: CASSLGEEHGQFF. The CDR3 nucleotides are TGTGCCAGCAGCTTAGGGGAGGAGCATGGGCAGTTCTTC.

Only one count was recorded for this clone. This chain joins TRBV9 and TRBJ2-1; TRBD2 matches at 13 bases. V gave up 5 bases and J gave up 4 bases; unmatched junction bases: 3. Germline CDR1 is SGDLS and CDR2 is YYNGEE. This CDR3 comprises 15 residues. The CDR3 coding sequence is TGTGCCAGCAGTCCGGGACTAGCGGGGTACAATGAGCAGTTCTTC. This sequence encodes CASSPGLAGYNEQFF.

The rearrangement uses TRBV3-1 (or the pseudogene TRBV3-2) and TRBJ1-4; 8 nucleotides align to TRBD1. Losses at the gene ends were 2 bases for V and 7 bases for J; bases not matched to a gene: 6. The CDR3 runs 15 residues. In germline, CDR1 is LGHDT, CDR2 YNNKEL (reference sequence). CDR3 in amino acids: CASSQFAGGGEKLFF. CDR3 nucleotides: TGTGCCAGCAGCCAATTCGCAGGGGGCGGTGAAAAACTGTTTTTT.

DNA of the CDR3: TGTGCCAGCAGCTCCTCACCCTCGACAGTGGGGGAGCTGTTTTTT. It specifies CASSSSPSTVGELFF. The V and J genes are TRBV11-3 and TRBJ2-2; perhaps TRBD1 as D (5 bases). Germline V gene lookup returns CDR1 SGHNT and CDR2 YENEEA. This CDR3 is 15 amino acids long. Deletions cut 4 bases from V and 8 bases from J, with 17 bases between.

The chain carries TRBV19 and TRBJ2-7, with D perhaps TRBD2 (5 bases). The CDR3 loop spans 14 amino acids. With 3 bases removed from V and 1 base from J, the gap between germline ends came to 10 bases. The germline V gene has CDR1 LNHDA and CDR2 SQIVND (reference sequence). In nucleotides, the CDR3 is TGTGCCAGTAGTATGGGGAGTCCTTCCTACGAGCAGTACTTC. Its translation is CASSMGSPSYEQYF.